This T cell receptor (beta chain) was recovered during a study of beta chain features in type 1 diabetes. Looked up from germline, CDR1 is GTSNPN and CDR2 is SVGIG (reference sequence). Unmatched junction bases numbered 17, after V lost 4 bases and J lost 5 bases. The CDR3 is 17 amino acids. The investigators reverse transcribed all of the isolated RNA, so they sequenced expressed TCRB transcripts. The method was immunoSEQ multiplex PCR; TCRdb's version includes in-frame clones alone and lacks a portion of them. The sample shows roughly 500,000 clones, over 25% of them seen only once. Cell sorting via CD45RO/CCR7/CD25/CD127/CD95/CD27 was performed to obtain CD4+ naive, central memory, regulatory and stem cell-like memory cells.

This TCR was sampled from a man aged 18 to 35 in good health. Sequencing was done on a sample of naive CD4+ T cells from blood. The chain uses TRBV30 and TRBJ2-3, with 8 bases matching TRBD1. CDR3 residues: CAWNLLPGRGQGDTQYF. Written as DNA, the CDR3 is TGTGCCTGGAATCTCCTTCCCGGCAGGGGGCAAGGAGATACGCAGTATTTT. Full variable domain (outside the CDR3, taken from reference TRBV30 and TRBJ2-3): SQTIHQWPATLVQPVGSPLSLECTVEGTSNPNLYWYRQAAGRGLQLLFYSVGIGQISSEVPQNLSASRPQDRQFILSSKKLLLSDSGFYLCAWNLLPGRGQGDTQYFGPGTRLTVL.